This TCR beta chain was recorded in a study of blood T cell repertoires in COVID-19. Study-level information: The analysed material was cDNA or gDNA that came from T cells, B-cell-depleted T cells, or PBMCs.

In the authors' workflow: Reference gene primer amplification yielded estimated nucleated cell counts. Using immunoSEQ multiplex PCR, the repertoire was profiled, and TCRdb retains in-frame clones only, with some absent. V and J calls and clone size follow that table, whereas D and trimming were derived from the DNA. The sample carries roughly 250,000 clones, approximately 90% recorded once. V dropped 8 bases and J dropped 2 bases, with 7 bases sitting between them. This CDR3 contains 12 residues. The germline V gene encodes CDR1 MNHEY and CDR2 SVGAGI. The rearrangement links TRBV6-5 to TRBJ1-3, with a tentative D call TRBD1 (6 bases). The sample taken for sequencing was peripheral blood. This TCR was recovered from a man aged 55 to 70 who had recovered from COVID-19. The CDR3 DNA reads TGTGCCAGCGGACAGCCTGGAAACACCATATATTTT. It yields the protein CASGQPGNTIYF.